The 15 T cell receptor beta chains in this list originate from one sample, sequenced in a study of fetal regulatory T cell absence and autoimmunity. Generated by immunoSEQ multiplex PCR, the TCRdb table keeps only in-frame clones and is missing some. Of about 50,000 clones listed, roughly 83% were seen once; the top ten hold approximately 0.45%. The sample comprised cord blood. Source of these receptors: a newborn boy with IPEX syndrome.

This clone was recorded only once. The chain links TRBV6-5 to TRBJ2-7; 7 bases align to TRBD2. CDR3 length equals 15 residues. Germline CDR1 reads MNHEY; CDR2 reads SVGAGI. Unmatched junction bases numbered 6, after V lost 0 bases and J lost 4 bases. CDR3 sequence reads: CASSYSAGERYEQYF. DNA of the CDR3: TGTGCCAGCAGTTACTCGGCGGGAGAACGGTACGAGCAGTACTTC.

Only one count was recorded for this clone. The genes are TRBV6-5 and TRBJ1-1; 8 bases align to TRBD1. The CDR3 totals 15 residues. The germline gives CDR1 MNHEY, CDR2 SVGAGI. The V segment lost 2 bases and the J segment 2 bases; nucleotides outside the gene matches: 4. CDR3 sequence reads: CASSYVTGGNTEAFF. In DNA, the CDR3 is TGTGCCAGCAGTTACGTCACAGGGGGAAACACTGAAGCTTTCTTT.

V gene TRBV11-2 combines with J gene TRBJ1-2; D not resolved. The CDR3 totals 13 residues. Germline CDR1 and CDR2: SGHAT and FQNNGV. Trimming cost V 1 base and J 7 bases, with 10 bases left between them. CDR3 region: CASSLAVGTGYTF. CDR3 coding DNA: TGTGCCAGCAGCTTAGCGGTGGGAACTGGCTACACCTTC.

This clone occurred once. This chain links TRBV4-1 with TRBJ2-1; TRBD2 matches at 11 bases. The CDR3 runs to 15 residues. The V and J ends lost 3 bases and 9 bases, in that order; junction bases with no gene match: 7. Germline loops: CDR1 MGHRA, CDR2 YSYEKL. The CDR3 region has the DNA TGCGCCAGCAGCCAGGTCCTAGCGGGGGGACCTGAGCAGTTCTTC. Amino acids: CASSQVLAGGPEQFF.

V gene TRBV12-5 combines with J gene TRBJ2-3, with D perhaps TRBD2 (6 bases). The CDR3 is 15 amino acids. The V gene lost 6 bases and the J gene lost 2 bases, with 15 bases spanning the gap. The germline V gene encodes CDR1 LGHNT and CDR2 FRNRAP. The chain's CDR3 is CASGQRGGTTDTQYF. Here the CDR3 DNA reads TGTGCTAGTGGACAGAGGGGCGGGACCACAGATACGCAGTATTTT.

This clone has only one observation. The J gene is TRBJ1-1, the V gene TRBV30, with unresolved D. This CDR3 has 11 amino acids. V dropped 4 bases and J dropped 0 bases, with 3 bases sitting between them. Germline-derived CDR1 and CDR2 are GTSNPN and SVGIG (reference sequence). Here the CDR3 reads CAWKLNTEAFF. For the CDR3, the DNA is TGTGCCTGGAAGTTGAACACTGAAGCTTTCTTT.

The CDR3 here is CASSPQRGSAGSQHF. The CDR3, as DNA: TGTGCCAGTAGCCCCCAACGGGGGAGTGCAGGGTCCCAGCATTTT. The V and J genes are TRBV19 and TRBJ1-5, with D possibly matching TRBD1 (5 bases). This CDR3 contains 15 residues. Between the trimmed V and J ends, which lost 6 bases and 11 bases, there was a span of 23 bases. Germline lookup yields CDR1 LNHDA and CDR2 SQIVND (reference sequence).

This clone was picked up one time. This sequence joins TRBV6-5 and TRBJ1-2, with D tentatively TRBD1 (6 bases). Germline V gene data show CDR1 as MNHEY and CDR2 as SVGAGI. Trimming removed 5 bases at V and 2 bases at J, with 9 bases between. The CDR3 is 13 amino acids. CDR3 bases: TGTGCCAGCAGTCCAGACAGGAACTATGGCTACACCTTC. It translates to CASSPDRNYGYTF.

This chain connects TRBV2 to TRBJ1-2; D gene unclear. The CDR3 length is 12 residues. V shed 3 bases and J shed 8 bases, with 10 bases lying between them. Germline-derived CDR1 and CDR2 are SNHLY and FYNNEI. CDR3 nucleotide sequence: TGTGCCAGCAGTGAGCAGGCATCCGGCTACACCTTC. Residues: CASSEQASGYTF.

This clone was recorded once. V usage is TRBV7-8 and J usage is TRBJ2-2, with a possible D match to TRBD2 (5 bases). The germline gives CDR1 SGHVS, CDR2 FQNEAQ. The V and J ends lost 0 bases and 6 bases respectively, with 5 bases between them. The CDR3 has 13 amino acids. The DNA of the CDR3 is TGTGCCAGCAGCTTAGCGAGGGCCGGGGAGCTGTTTTTT. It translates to CASSLARAGELFF.

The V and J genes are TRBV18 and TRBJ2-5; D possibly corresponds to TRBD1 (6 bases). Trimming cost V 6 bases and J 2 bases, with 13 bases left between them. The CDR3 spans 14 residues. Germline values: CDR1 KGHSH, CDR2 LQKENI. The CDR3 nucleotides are TGTGCCAGCTCTTCCGGGACACCTCAAGAGACCCAGTACTTC. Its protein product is CASSSGTPQETQYF.

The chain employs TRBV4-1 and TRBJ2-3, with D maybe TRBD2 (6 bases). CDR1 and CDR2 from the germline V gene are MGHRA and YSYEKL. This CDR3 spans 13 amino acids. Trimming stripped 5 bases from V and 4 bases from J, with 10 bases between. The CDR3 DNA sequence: TGCGCCAGCAGCACGGGGGAGGCAGATACGCAGTATTTT. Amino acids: CASSTGEADTQYF.

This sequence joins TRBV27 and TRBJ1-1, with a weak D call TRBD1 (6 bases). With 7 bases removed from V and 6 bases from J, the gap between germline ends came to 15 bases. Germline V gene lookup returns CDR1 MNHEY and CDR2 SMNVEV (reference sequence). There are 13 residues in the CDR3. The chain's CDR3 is CASKQGDYPEAFF. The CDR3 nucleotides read TGTGCCAGCAAACAGGGAGATTATCCTGAAGCTTTCTTT.

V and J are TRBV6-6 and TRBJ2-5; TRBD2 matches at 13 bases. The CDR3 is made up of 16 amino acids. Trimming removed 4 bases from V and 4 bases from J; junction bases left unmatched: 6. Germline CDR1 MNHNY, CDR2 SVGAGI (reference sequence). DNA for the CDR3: TGTGCCAGCAGTTCCCCTCGGACTAGCGGGGGAGAGACCCAGTACTTC. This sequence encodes CASSSPRTSGGETQYF.

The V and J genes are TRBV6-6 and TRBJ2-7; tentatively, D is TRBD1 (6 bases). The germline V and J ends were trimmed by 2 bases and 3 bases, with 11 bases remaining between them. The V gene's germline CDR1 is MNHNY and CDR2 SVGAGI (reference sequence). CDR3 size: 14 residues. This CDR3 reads CASSYVQGIYEQYF. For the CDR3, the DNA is TGTGCCAGCAGTTACGTTCAGGGGATCTACGAGCAGTACTTC.